The table lists the clone carrying this T cell receptor beta chain with a few counts. Antigen specificity is unknown. The CDR3 consists of 16 residues. V lost 0 bases, J lost 8 bases, and 8 bases stayed unmatched. CDR1 DFQATT and CDR2 SNEGSKA come from the germline V gene (reference sequence). TCRdb reanalysed the reads using MiXCR and keeps one entry per CDR3 protein. This sample has 60,000 to 75,000 distinct CDR3 sequences; about 23% occur once, and the top ten carry over 70%. The data were obtained in a study of T cell repertoires in cytomegalovirus infection. Study as a whole: Public TCR beta signatures were indicative of both CMV infection and a matching HLA type.

Findings of the study overall: CMV-specific HLA-C-restricted TCR beta clonotypes dominated the ex vivo response. Adding up the frequency of public TCR beta families identified people who carried CMV plus the relevant HLA.

Sample: PBMCs, sequenced either directly or after in vitro stimulation (not recorded which). This TCR came from a human donor in good health (CMV status not recorded). Some clones in this sample may be carry-over from other donors' samples. The J gene is TRBJ2-1, the V gene TRBV20-1; 12 nucleotides match TRBD2. CDR3 region: CSARDTASGRGDEQFF. As DNA, the CDR3 is TGCAGTGCTAGAGATACGGCTAGCGGGAGGGGGGATGAGCAGTTCTTC.